Following are 13 T cell receptor beta chains from one sample sequenced in a study of T cell responses to AZD1222 COVID-19 vaccine. The protocol was immunoSEQ multiplex PCR, while the TCRdb copy is restricted to in-frame clones and leaves out a portion. The table shows 45,000 to 65,000 clones, with about 87% occurring only once. Material: peripheral blood, obtained on day 0 of AZD1222 vaccination. These receptor sequences come from an adult in good health.

V and J are TRBV6-2 or TRBV6-3 and TRBJ2-5; D is perhaps TRBD2 (6 bases). The V gene lost 5 bases and the J gene lost 5 bases, with 12 bases spanning the gap. Germline CDR1 reads MNHEY; CDR2 reads SVGEGT. The CDR3 is made up of 13 amino acids. CDR3: CASSDHSGETQYF. Written as DNA, the CDR3 is TGTGCCAGCAGTGACCACAGCGGGGAGACCCAGTACTTC.

In nucleotides, the CDR3 is TGCAGTGCTAGTTCGAAATTTTTACGGCCCCGGACTAGCGGAAACCAAGAGACCCAGTACTTC. Its protein is CSASSKFLRPRTSGNQETQYF. J is TRBJ2-5 and V is TRBV20-1, with 10 bases lining up with TRBD2. Germline CDR1 and CDR2: DFQATT and SNEGSKA (reference sequence). With 3 bases clipped from V and 0 bases from J, the junction kept 22 bases outside the gene matches. The CDR3 loop spans 21 amino acids.

The rearrangement links TRBV20-1 to TRBJ1-6, with D possibly matching TRBD1 (6 bases). The V end lost 3 bases, the J end lost 13 bases, and 13 bases lay between the germline ends. The CDR3 has 12 residues. Germline V gene data show CDR1 as DFQATT and CDR2 as SNEGSKA (reference sequence). CDR3 residues: CSASGQTSPLHF. The CDR3 coding sequence is TGCAGTGCTAGTGGACAGACGTCTCCCCTCCACTTT.

The chain has TRBV7-8 and TRBJ2-7; 8 bases line up with TRBD1. There are 16 residues in the CDR3. Germline assignment: CDR1 SGHVS and CDR2 FQNEAQ. After removal of 0 bases from V and 6 bases from J, the junction contained 10 bases not matched to a gene. CDR3 in DNA: TGTGCCAGCAGCTTAGCAACCGGGACAGGTCTGTTCGAGCAGTACTTC. Translation gives CASSLATGTGLFEQYF.

The V gene is TRBV29-1, the J gene TRBJ2-1, with TRBD2 as a possible D gene (5 bases). Between the trimmed V and J ends, which lost 0 bases and 7 bases, there was a span of 13 bases. The CDR3 runs to 14 residues. The germline gives CDR1 SQVTM, CDR2 ANQGSEA. CDR3 sequence reads: CSVEDRRLRNEQFF. Here the CDR3 DNA reads TGCAGCGTTGAAGACAGGAGGCTAAGGAATGAGCAGTTCTTC.

This clone appeared once. This chain connects TRBV3-1 (or the pseudogene TRBV3-2) to TRBJ1-5; D gene unclear. The V gene's germline CDR1 is LGHDT and CDR2 YNNKEL (reference sequence). The CDR3 spans 13 residues. V was cut by 0 bases and J by 5 bases, with 5 bases left in between. As DNA, the CDR3 is TGTGCCAGCAGCCAAGATATCGATCAGCCCCAGCATTTT. Translating it yields CASSQDIDQPQHF.

The chain carries TRBV11-1 and TRBJ1-1, with 8 bases aligning to TRBD1. V shed 5 bases and J 1 base; nucleotides not matched to a gene: 3. Germline V gene data show CDR1 as SGHAT and CDR2 as FQDESV (reference sequence). CDR3 length: 14 amino acids. The chain's CDR3 is CASSGDRTNTEAFF. CDR3 sequence (DNA): TGTGCCAGCAGCGGGGACAGGACGAACACTGAAGCTTTCTTT.

Here the CDR3 DNA reads TGCGCCAGCAGCCCCGGGACAGGGGGGCTCACAGATACGCAGTATTTT. Translated, it gives CASSPGTGGLTDTQYF. The rearrangement links TRBV5-1 to TRBJ2-3; 11 bases agree with TRBD1. The CDR3 is 16 residues long. Germline CDR1 and CDR2: SGHRS and YFSETQ. V dropped 4 bases and J dropped 2; count of bases not matched to a gene: 6.

This clone has a handful of counts. This chain uses TRBV10-2 with TRBJ1-2; D remains ambiguous. The CDR3 has 15 amino acids. The V and J ends lost 1 base and 0 bases respectively, with 9 bases between them. CDR1 and CDR2 (germline): WSHSY, SAAADI. The CDR3 reads CASSELSTTNYGYTF. The CDR3 bases are TGCGCCAGCAGTGAGTTGTCAACAACTAACTATGGCTACACCTTC.

V usage is TRBV7-9 and J usage is TRBJ2-1; 8 bases fit TRBD2. From germline, CDR1 is SEHNR and CDR2 FQNEAQ (reference sequence). The CDR3 loop spans 13 amino acids. The V segment lost 4 bases and the J segment 9 bases; nucleotides outside the gene matches: 5. CDR3 coding DNA: TGTGCCAGCAGCTCCGGGACTAGAGGTGAGCAGTTCTTC. This translates into CASSSGTRGEQFF.

This sequence joins TRBV15 and TRBJ2-5; TRBD1 matches at 9 bases. The junction had 0 bases not matched to a gene; V was cut back by 3 bases and J by 4 bases. Germline lookup yields CDR1 LNHNV and CDR2 YYDKDF (reference sequence). The CDR3 runs to 13 residues. In nucleotides, the CDR3 is TGTGCCACCAGCAGGGGACAGGGAGAGACCCAGTACTTC. Protein sequence: CATSRGQGETQYF.

This clone came up once. J is TRBJ2-5 and V is TRBV6-5, with D perhaps matching TRBD1 (6 bases). The CDR3 loop spans 15 amino acids. Trimming shortened V by 6 bases and J by 1 base, and 15 bases separated the two germline ends. The germline V gene has CDR1 MNHEY and CDR2 SVGAGI. The CDR3 nucleotides are TGTGCCAGCAGATCCCCACAGGGCGTCCAAGAGACCCAGTACTTC. This translates into CASRSPQGVQETQYF.

V gene TRBV6-5 combines with J gene TRBJ2-1; 7 bases match TRBD2. This CDR3 has 14 residues. V trimming: 8 bases; J trimming: 4 bases; junction bases outside the gene matches: 8. Germline values: CDR1 MNHEY, CDR2 SVGAGI. The CDR3, as DNA: TGTGCCAGCCGGGCTAGCGGAGAGTACAATGAGCAGTTCTTC. Translating gives CASRASGEYNEQFF.